The present T cell receptor (beta chain) was sequenced within a study of cytomegalovirus exposure and HLA in healthy donors. Per the germline V gene, CDR1 is MNHEY and CDR2 is SMNVEV (reference sequence). The CDR3 sequence is 14 residues long. With 6 bases clipped from V and 4 bases from J, the junction kept 7 bases outside the gene matches. PCR amplification relied on 60 Vbeta primers (plus 13 Jbeta primers). Assay used: immunoSEQ multiplex PCR; TCRdb lists only in-frame clones, some missing. The table shows about 140,000 clones, with roughly 80% occurring only once. A remark on this clone: Its antigen is currently unknown.

The study's findings and limits: In an earlier analysis, about 87% or about 30%: the productive usage of most TCR beta V segments. For presence/absence analyses, sequencing depth was assumed to be roughly uniform across donors.

The source of this sequence is a male donor in good health and CMV-seronegative. The V gene is TRBV27, the J gene TRBJ2-5; TRBD1 matches 8 bases. Sequenced: PBMCs. The CDR3: CASSEDRDLETQYF. The CDR3 nucleotides read TGTGCCAGCAGCGAGGACAGGGATCTAGAGACCCAGTACTTC.